The clone carrying this T cell receptor (beta chain) has just a few counts. No antigen is known for it. Barcoded TCR alpha and TCR beta cDNA libraries with UMIs came from 5'RACE using constant-segment primers. From the 5' RACE reads, TCRdb called clonotypes with MiXCR, one entry per CDR3 protein. The table lists about 440,000 distinct CDR3 sequences, over 15% of them singletons, with about 8.1% in the top ten. The entry originates in a study of T-cell memory formation after mild COVID-19. Study in general: TCR clusters were mostly confined to one donor each. Regarding the study as a whole: Some clones that responded were present in memory (sampled pre-infection), which suggests cross-reactive memory joined. Contracting clones, day 15 to 85, had balanced CD4/CD8, and later expanders favored CD4+.

The ends lost 4 bases at V and 11 bases at J; junction bases unmatched: 23. From germline, CDR1 is LNHNV and CDR2 YYDKDF (reference sequence). The length of the CDR3 is 18 residues. V usage is TRBV15 and J usage is TRBJ2-4; 7 nucleotides align to TRBD1. The material sequenced was PBMCs or a T cell subset sorted from them (not recorded which). This sequence originates from an adult woman who had mild COVID-19 (a few samples of this study predate the infection). Cell type and time point are not known. Written as DNA, the CDR3 is TGTGCCACCAGCAAGAGACAGGGTGGAAAAGGAGGAAAAACATTTCAGTACTTC. Protein: CATSKRQGGKGGKTFQYF.